Given below is one TCR beta chain in context. This entry is derived from a study of blood T cell repertoires in COVID-19. Profiling relied on immunoSEQ multiplex PCR, and the TCRdb table lists in-frame clones only, not all of them. The table shows about 410,000 clones, with 86% occurring only once. The germline V gene encodes CDR1 LNHDA and CDR2 SQIVND (reference sequence). V trimming: 2 bases; J trimming: 3 bases; junction bases outside the gene matches: 9. The CDR3 totals 17 residues. The chain carries TRBV19 and TRBJ2-2, with 7 bases aligning to TRBD1. The origin of this receptor is a woman aged 25 to 45 with active or convalescent COVID-19. The sample consisted of peripheral blood. The CDR3 loop reads CASSIPTGSSDTGELFF. The CDR3 bases are TGTGCCAGTAGTATACCGACAGGGTCGTCGGACACCGGGGAGCTGTTTTTT.